This T cell receptor (beta chain) is drawn from a study of OX40 agonist ivuxolimab in advanced cancers. Study context: Among those treated, three patients had partial responses, one with hepatocellular carcinoma and two with cutaneous melanoma. Study conclusions and caveats: Among the lowest levels of clonal expansion were found in partial responders at 0.1-3.0 mg/kg.

Profiled with immunoSEQ multiplex PCR; TCRdb holds only in-frame clones, not every one. This table holds more than 45,000 clones, 70% to 90% found once. V shed 5 bases, J shed 8 bases, and the junction held 9 bases outside the gene matches. The CDR3 is made up of 14 amino acids. Germline assignment: CDR1 SGHNT and CDR2 YENEEA. Remarks on this clone: Its antigen remains unidentified.

The sample in question was CD4+ or CD8+ T cells sorted from blood, obtained in a trial of the OX40 agonist ivuxolimab. The clonotype was recovered from an adult with an advanced solid tumor such as melanoma, head and neck, liver or kidney cancer. This sequence joins TRBV11-3 and TRBJ2-1, with 7 positions matching TRBD2. CDR3 residues: CASSPRGGRDEQFF. The CDR3 DNA reads TGTGCCAGCAGCCCTCGAGGCGGGAGAGATGAGCAGTTCTTC. Together with reference TRBV11-3 and TRBJ2-1, the CDR3 gives the full variable domain: EAGVVQSPRYKIIEKKQPVAFWCNPISGHNTLYWYLQNLGQGPELLIRYENEEAVDDSQLPKDRFSAERLKGVDSTLKIQPAELGDSAVYLCASSPRGGRDEQFFGPGTRLTVL.